This entry concerns a single TCR beta chain. The source of the sample is a study of CD8+ T cells in alopecia areata. Extraction and reverse transcription of RNA yielded cDNA as the sequencing template. Method: immunoSEQ multiplex PCR; TCRdb's copy keeps in-frame clones and lacks some. The table has 90,000 to 130,000 clones, approximately 59% seen once; the top ten hold roughly 20%. Sequencing was carried out using CD8+ T cells sorted from blood. This sequence was found in a human donor in good health.

CDR3 nucleotide sequence: TGTGCCAGCAGCTTAGACCAGGGCGGGGAGCAGTACTTC. As protein: CASSLDQGGEQYF. The chain employs TRBV7-9 and TRBJ2-7, with D perhaps matching TRBD1 or TRBD2 (5 bases each). The CDR3 covers 13 residues. The ends were cut back, 1 base at V and 7 bases at J, with 11 bases in the middle. Germline CDR1 is SEHNR and CDR2 is FQNEAQ (reference sequence).